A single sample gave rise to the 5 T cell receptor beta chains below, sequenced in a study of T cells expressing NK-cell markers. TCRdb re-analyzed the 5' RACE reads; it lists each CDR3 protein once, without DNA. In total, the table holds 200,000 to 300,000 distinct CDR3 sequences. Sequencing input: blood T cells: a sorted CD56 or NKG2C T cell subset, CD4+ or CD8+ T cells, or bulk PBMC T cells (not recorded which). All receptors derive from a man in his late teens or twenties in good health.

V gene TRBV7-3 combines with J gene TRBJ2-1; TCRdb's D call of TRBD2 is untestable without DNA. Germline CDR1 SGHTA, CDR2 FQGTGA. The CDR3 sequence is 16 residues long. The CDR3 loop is CASSLFGGIAYNEQFF.

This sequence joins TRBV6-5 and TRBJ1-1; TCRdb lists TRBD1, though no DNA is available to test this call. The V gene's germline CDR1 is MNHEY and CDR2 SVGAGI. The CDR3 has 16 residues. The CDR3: CASSYDRGRFKPEAFF.

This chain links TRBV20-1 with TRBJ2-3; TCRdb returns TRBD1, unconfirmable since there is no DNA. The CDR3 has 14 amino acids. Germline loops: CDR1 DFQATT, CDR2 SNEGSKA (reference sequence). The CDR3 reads CSASRTGYTDTQYF.

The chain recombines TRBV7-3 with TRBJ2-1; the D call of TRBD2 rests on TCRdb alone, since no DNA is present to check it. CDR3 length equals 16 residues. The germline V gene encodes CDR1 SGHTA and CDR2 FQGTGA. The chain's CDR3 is CASSTSGRGIDNEQFF.

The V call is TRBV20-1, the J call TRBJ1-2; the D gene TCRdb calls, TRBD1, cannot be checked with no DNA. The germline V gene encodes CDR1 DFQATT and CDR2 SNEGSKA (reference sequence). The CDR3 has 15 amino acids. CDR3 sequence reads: CSAPSGQGLHYGYTF.